This T cell receptor beta chain was obtained from a study of vaccination and CD4 T cells after COVID-19. Study summary: Subjects got two shots of BNT162b2 or mRNA-1273 vaccine. Median time from second vaccine dose to sampling was 72 days (14 to 241).

Cultured CD4+ T-cell DNA underwent Oncomine TCR Beta short-read sequencing. From CD4+ T cells that had been cultured, genomic DNA was extracted. TCRdb recomputed calls from the PCR reads with MiXCR, one row per CDR3 protein. This sample has roughly 9,500 distinct CDR3 sequences; 61% occur once, and the top ten carry roughly a quarter. Treatment defined: approximately nine-day PBMC culture with coronavirus spike peptide pools or control peptides (ViraFEST assay). With respect to this clonotype: Its antigen is undetermined.

The CDR3 length is 15 residues. The chain employs TRBV21-1 and TRBJ1-1; TRBD1, the D gene given by the table, was not confirmed from the DNA. TRBV21-1 is a recognized pseudogene. This clonotype originated in a human donor who had recovered from COVID-19. The source material was CD4+ T cells from blood, cultured in vitro. CDR3 DNA sequence: TGTGCCAGCAGCTCACGGGACGGGTTGAACACTGAAGCTTTCTTT. It encodes CASSSRDGLNTEAFF.